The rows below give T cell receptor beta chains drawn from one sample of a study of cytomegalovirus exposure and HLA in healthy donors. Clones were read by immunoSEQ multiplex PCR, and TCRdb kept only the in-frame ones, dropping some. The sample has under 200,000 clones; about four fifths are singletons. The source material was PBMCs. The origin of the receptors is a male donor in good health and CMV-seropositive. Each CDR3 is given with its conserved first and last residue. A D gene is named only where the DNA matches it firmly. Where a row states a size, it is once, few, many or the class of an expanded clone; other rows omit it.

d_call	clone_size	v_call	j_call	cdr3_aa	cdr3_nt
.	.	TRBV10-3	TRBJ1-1	CAIRRTADTEAFF	TGTGCCATCAGGAGGACAGCAGACACTGAAGCTTTCTTT
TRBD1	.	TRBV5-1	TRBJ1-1	CASQPWGRGQNTEAFF	TGCGCCAGCCAACCTTGGGGCAGGGGGCAAAACACTGAAGCTTTCTTT
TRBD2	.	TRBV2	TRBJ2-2	CASTPSGGTYTGELFF	TGTGCCAGCACCCCTAGCGGGGGGACTTACACCGGGGAGCTGTTTTTT
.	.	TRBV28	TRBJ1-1	CASGKNTEAFF	TGTGCCAGCGGCAAGAACACTGAAGCTTTCTTT
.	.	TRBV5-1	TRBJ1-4	CASSFGGVNEKLFF	TGCGCCAGCAGCTTTGGCGGGGTTAATGAAAAACTGTTTTTT
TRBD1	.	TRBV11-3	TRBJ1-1	CASSEGNRGETEAFF	TGTGCCAGCAGCGAGGGGAACAGGGGGGAAACTGAAGCTTTCTTT
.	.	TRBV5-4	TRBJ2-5	CASSLGGLETQYF	TGTGCCAGCAGCTTGGGGGGGCTGGAGACCCAGTACTTC
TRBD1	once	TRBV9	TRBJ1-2	CASSDGQGARYGYTF	TGTGCCAGCAGTGACGGACAGGGAGCCCGCTATGGCTACACCTTC
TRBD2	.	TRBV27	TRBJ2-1	CASRSDSGRGYNEQFF	TGTGCCAGCAGAAGTGATAGCGGGAGAGGCTACAATGAGCAGTTCTTC
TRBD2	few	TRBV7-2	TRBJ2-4	CASRPRASGKNSQYF	TGTGCCAGCAGGCCCCGGGCTAGCGGAAAAAACAGTCAGTACTTC
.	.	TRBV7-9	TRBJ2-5	CASSLGHVKETQYF	TGTGCCAGCAGCTTGGGACATGTTAAAGAGACCCAGTACTTC
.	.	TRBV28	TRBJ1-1	CASSLGGAPNEAFF	TGTGCCAGCAGTTTAGGGGGGGCGCCAAATGAAGCTTTCTTT
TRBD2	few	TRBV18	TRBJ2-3	CASSPRLAGATDTQYF	TGTGCCAGCTCACCCAGACTAGCGGGGGCCACAGATACGCAGTATTTT
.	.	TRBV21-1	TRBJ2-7	CAIPPGNRTHEQYF	TGTGCCATCCCACCGGGTAACAGGACCCACGAGCAGTACTTC
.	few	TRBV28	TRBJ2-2	CASSPDKPGELFF	TGTGCCAGCAGTCCAGACAAGCCCGGGGAGCTGTTTTTT
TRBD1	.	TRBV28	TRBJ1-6	CASSLGGDSSPLHF	TGTGCCAGCAGTTTAGGAGGGGACAGCTCACCCCTCCACTTT
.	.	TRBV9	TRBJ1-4	CVSSSAGGIEKLFF	TGTGTCAGCAGCTCCGCGGGGGGTATTGAAAAACTGTTTTTT
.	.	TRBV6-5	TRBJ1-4	CASRPRYATNEKLFF	TGTGCCAGCAGGCCCCGGTACGCAACTAATGAAAAACTGTTTTTT
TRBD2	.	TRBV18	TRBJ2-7	CASSGTSGSIFDEQYF	TGTGCCAGCTCAGGGACTAGCGGGAGTATTTTCGACGAGCAGTACTTC
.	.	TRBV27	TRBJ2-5	CASSPVVGGETQYF	TGTGCCAGCAGTCCGGTGGTAGGGGGAGAGACCCAGTACTTC
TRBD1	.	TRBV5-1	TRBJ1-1	CASSSRGRDTEAFF	TGCGCCAGCAGCTCCAGGGGGCGTGACACTGAAGCTTTCTTT
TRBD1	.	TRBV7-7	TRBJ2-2	CASSLVGTGARELFF	TGTGCCAGCAGCTTAGTAGGGACAGGGGCCCGGGAGCTGTTTTTT
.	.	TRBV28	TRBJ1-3	CASTASRAGNTIYF	TGTGCCAGCACCGCCAGCAGGGCTGGAAACACCATATATTTT
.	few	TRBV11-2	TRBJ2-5	CASSPRHRETQYF	TGTGCCAGCAGCCCCCGACATCGAGAGACCCAGTACTTC
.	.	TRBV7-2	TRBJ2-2	CASWGGPTGELFF	TGTGCCAGCTGGGGGGGGCCTACCGGGGAGCTGTTTTTT
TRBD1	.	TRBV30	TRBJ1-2	CAWRQGAPDGYTF	TGTGCCTGGAGACAGGGGGCGCCGGATGGCTACACCTTC
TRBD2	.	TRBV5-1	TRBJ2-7	CASSPAKTSGAVSEQYF	TGCGCCAGCAGCCCGGCGAAGACTAGCGGGGCTGTTTCCGAGCAGTACTTC
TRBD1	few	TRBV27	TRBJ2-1	CASRPITGTGVGNEQFF	TGTGCCAGCAGACCTATTACCGGGACAGGGGTGGGGAATGAGCAGTTCTTC
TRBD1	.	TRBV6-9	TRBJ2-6	CASRDRGAGANVLTF	TGTGCCAGCCGGGACAGGGGGGCTGGGGCCAACGTCCTGACTTTC
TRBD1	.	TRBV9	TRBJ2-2	CASSPSGTGPTAGELFF	TGTGCCAGCAGCCCCAGTGGGACAGGGCCGACGGCCGGGGAGCTGTTTTTT
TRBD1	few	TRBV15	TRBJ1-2	CATSNLGQGDYGYTF	TGTGCCACCAGCAACCTGGGACAGGGGGACTATGGCTACACCTTC
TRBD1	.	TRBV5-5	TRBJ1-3	CASSLAGQGAAGNTIYF	TGTGCCAGCAGCTTGGCAGGACAGGGGGCGGCCGGAAACACCATATATTTT
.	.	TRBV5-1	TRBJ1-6	CASSPLFGGSPLHF	TGCGCCAGCAGCCCGCTCTTTGGAGGTTCACCCCTCCACTTT
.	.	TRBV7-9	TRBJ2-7	CASSPTTYEQYF	TGTGCCAGCAGCCCGACAACCTACGAGCAGTACTTC
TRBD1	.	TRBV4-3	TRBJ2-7	CASSQTGQSGEQYF	TGCGCCAGCAGCCAAACGGGACAGTCCGGCGAGCAGTACTTC
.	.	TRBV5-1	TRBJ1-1	CASSLLAGWNAEAFF	TGCGCCAGCAGCTTGTTGGCAGGCTGGAACGCTGAAGCTTTCTTT
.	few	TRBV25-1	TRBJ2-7	CASSERVTYEQYF	TGTGCCAGCAGTGAACGAGTAACTTACGAGCAGTACTTC
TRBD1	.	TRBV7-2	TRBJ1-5	CASSRQGGDNQPQHF	TGTGCCAGCAGTCGACAGGGGGGTGACAATCAGCCCCAGCATTTT
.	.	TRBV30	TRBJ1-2	CAWSAGGLGYTF	TGTGCCTGGAGCGCGGGGGGGCTAGGCTACACCTTC
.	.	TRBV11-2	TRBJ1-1	CASRRGSLGTEAFF	TGTGCCAGCAGACGGGGTTCGCTGGGGACTGAAGCTTTCTTT
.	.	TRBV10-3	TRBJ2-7	CAITGTDYEQYF	TGTGCCATCACCGGGACTGACTACGAGCAGTACTTC
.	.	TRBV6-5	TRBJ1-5	CASSLQGVGQPQHF	TGTGCCAGCAGTTTACAGGGAGTAGGTCAGCCCCAGCATTTT
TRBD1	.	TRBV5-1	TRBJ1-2	CASSPRGTDYGYTF	TGCGCCAGCAGCCCCCGTGGGACAGACTATGGCTACACCTTC
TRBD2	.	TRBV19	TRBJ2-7	CASSITGTSGRYEQYF	TGTGCCAGTAGTATAACAGGCACTAGCGGGAGATACGAGCAGTACTTC
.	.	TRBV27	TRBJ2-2	CASSLVQVNTGELFF	TGTGCCAGCAGTTTGGTGCAGGTAAACACCGGGGAGCTGTTTTTT
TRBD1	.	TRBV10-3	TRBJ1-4	CAISDRGDNEKLFF	TGTGCCATCAGTGACAGGGGGGATAATGAAAAACTGTTTTTT
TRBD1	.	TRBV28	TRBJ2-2	CASSDPGQGNTGELFF	TGTGCCAGCAGTGATCCGGGACAGGGGAACACCGGGGAGCTGTTTTTT
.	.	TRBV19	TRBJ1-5	CASSTKGRASNQPQHF	TGTGCCAGTAGCACTAAGGGGAGGGCTAGCAATCAGCCCCAGCATTTT
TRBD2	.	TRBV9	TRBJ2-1	CASSVEGRLAGGSYNEQFF	TGTGCCAGCAGCGTAGAAGGTCGGCTAGCGGGGGGTTCCTACAATGAGCAGTTCTTC
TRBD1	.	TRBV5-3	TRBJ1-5	CARSLGDRRDQPQHF	TGTGCCAGAAGCTTGGGGGACAGGCGGGACCAGCCCCAGCATTTT
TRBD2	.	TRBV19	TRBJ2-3	CASSQGLADTQYF	TGTGCCTCCAGTCAAGGACTAGCGGATACGCAGTATTTT
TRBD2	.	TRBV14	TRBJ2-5	CASSLLQTSGGETQYF	TGTGCCAGCAGCCTTCTGCAAACTAGCGGTGGAGAGACCCAGTACTTC
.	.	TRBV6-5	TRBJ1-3	CASRVRVGNTIYF	TGTGCCAGCCGGGTTCGAGTTGGAAACACCATATATTTT
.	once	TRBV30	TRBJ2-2	CAWRGDSPGELFF	TGTGCCTGGAGGGGGGACTCCCCGGGGGAGCTGTTTTTT
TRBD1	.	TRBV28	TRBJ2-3	CASSGPGQGADTQYF	TGTGCCAGCAGTGGACCGGGACAGGGGGCGGATACGCAGTATTTT
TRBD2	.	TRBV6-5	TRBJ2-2	CASRSIGRDTGELFF	TGTGCCAGCAGGTCGATCGGGAGGGACACCGGGGAGCTGTTTTTT
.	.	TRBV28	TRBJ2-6	CASNRGGTGANVLTF	TGTGCCAGCAATAGGGGGGGGACTGGGGCCAACGTCCTGACTTTC